Shown below are 23 T cell receptor beta chains from a single sample sequenced in a study of shared clonotypes between healthy human individuals. Method: immunoSEQ multiplex PCR; TCRdb's copy keeps in-frame clones and lacks some. This table has 1.6 million or so clones, around 97% appearing once. The sequencing sample was made of naive CD4+ T cells sorted from blood. This sample's subset: CD45RA+ positively selected. The receptor source for this set is a man aged 30 to 39 in good health.

CDR3 sequence: CASSEAGPNRRMGNTIYF. CDR3 nucleotide sequence: TGTGCCAGCAGTGAAGCAGGGCCAAACCGGCGAATGGGAAACACCATATATTTT. V and J are TRBV2 and TRBJ1-3, with no clear D. The germline V gene has CDR1 SNHLY and CDR2 FYNNEI. Trimming shortened V by 0 bases and J by 4 bases, and 19 bases separated the two germline ends. CDR3 length equals 18 residues.

The chain carries TRBV5-4 and TRBJ2-2; 7 positions match TRBD2. V lost 5 bases and J lost 6; bases outside the gene matches: 4. Germline-derived CDR1 and CDR2 are SGHNT and YYREEE (reference sequence). This CDR3 has 13 amino acids. The DNA for the CDR3 is TGTGCCAGCAGTCAACGGGAGGCCGGGGAGCTGTTTTTT. Amino acids: CASSQREAGELFF.

The DNA of the CDR3 is TGTGCCAGCAGCGAAAATACCAGGAATACGCAGTATTTT. Translated, it gives CASSENTRNTQYF. The chain carries TRBV7-7 and TRBJ2-3; D remains ambiguous. CDR3 size: 13 residues. V was trimmed by 5 bases and J by 7 bases, leaving 13 bases between them. CDR1 and CDR2 (germline): SSHAT, FNYEAQ (reference sequence).

Of note for this clone: Different DNA sequences within this sample yield the same CDR3. This chain joins TRBV27 and TRBJ2-1; 8 nucleotides line up with TRBD2. The CDR3 has 15 residues. V lost 3 bases to trimming and J lost 5 bases; unmatched junction nucleotides: 6. Germline assignment: CDR1 MNHEY and CDR2 SMNVEV (reference sequence). As DNA, the CDR3 is TGTGCCAGCAGTTTCAGCGGGAGACTGAACAATGAGCAGTTCTTC. Residues: CASSFSGRLNNEQFF.

The chain recombines TRBV6-1 with TRBJ2-3; 7 bases map to TRBD2. Germline V CDR1 and CDR2: MNHNS, SASEGT. V was clipped by 2 bases and J by 0 bases; unmatched bases: 5. This CDR3 spans 16 amino acids. The CDR3 here is CASSELAELSTDTQYF. CDR3 DNA sequence: TGTGCCAGCAGTGAACTAGCGGAGCTTAGCACAGATACGCAGTATTTT.

V and J are TRBV5-4 and TRBJ2-3; a possible D gene is TRBD1 (6 bases). V dropped 0 bases and J dropped 10 bases, with 15 bases sitting between them. Germline lookup yields CDR1 SGHNT and CDR2 YYREEE (reference sequence). There are 14 residues in the CDR3. The CDR3 coding sequence is TGTGCCAGCAGCTTGGAGGGCGTATCAGGGGCGCAGTATTTT. Translated: CASSLEGVSGAQYF. Supplemented by reference TRBV5-4 and TRBJ2-3, the full variable domain reads ETGVTQSPTHLIKTRGQQVTLRCSSQSGHNTVSWYQQALGQGPQFIFQYYREEENGRGNFPPRFSGLQFPNYSSELNVNALELDDSALYLCASSLEGVSGAQYFGPGTRLTVL.

The chain combines TRBV9 with TRBJ2-5, with TRBD2 identical over 7 bases. Germline CDR1 reads SGDLS; CDR2 reads YYNGEE. V trimming: 0 bases; J trimming: 5 bases; junction bases outside the gene matches: 10. This CDR3 has 16 amino acids. This CDR3 is CASSVAPGGLDETQYF. The CDR3 DNA sequence: TGTGCCAGCAGCGTAGCTCCGGGAGGTTTGGATGAGACCCAGTACTTC.

With respect to this clone: Relative to the germline gene, one junction end is altered; a read error may explain this. The V and J genes are TRBV10-3 and TRBJ1-1; D perhaps matches TRBD1 (6 bases). CDR1 ENHRY and CDR2 SYGVKD come from the germline V gene. The CDR3 has 14 amino acids. CDR3 in amino acids: CAIIEGGWYTEAFF. The CDR3 DNA follows: TGTGCCATCATTGAGGGGGGCTGGTACACTGAAGCTTTCTTT.

J is TRBJ2-1 and V is TRBV5-1; 8 nucleotides agree with TRBD2. With 3 bases clipped from V and 7 bases from J, the junction kept 12 bases outside the gene matches. CDR3 length: 16 amino acids. The V gene's germline CDR1 is SGHRS and CDR2 YFSETQ. The CDR3 region has the DNA TGCGCCAGCAGCTCCTTACTAGCGGCCTCGACTAATGAGCAGTTCTTC. Its translation is CASSSLLAASTNEQFF.

V is TRBV7-2 and J is TRBJ2-7, with TRBD2 matching over 12 bases. The V gene's germline CDR1 is SGHTA and CDR2 FQGNSA. With 3 bases clipped from V and 4 bases from J, the junction kept 10 bases outside the gene matches. This CDR3 spans 17 amino acids. In nucleotides, the CDR3 is TGTGCCAGCAGCTTTTCATGGACTAGCGGGATTACTTACGAGCAGTACTTC. It encodes CASSFSWTSGITYEQYF. The variable domain in full, completed from reference TRBV7-2 and TRBJ2-7, reads GAGVSQSPSNKVTEKGKDVELRCDPISGHTALYWYRQSLGQGLEFLIYFQGNSAPDKSGLPSDRFSAERTGGSVSTLTIQRTQQEDSAVYLCASSFSWTSGITYEQYFGPGTRLTVT.

The gene calls are TRBV12-5 and TRBJ2-1; 7 positions match TRBD2. The junction had 10 bases not matched to a gene; V was cut back by 1 base and J by 10 bases. CDR3 length: 15 residues. The germline CDR1 and CDR2 sequences are LGHNT and FRNRAP. CDR3 bases: TGTGCTAGTGGTTTGGGGCGGGAGCTACTGGGGGAGCAGTTCTTC. It yields the protein CASGLGRELLGEQFF.

This rearrangement joins TRBV11-2 to TRBJ1-1, with 8 bases lining up with TRBD1. The CDR3 has 16 amino acids. V lost 2 bases, J lost 7 bases, and 12 bases stayed unmatched. CDR1 is SGHAT and CDR2 is FQNNGV in the germline V gene. The DNA for the CDR3 is TGTGCCAGCAGCTTAAGACAGGGGCTAGAACATAGTGAAGCTTTCTTT. Residues: CASSLRQGLEHSEAFF. The full variable domain, its missing parts supplied by reference TRBV11-2 and TRBJ1-1, is EAGVAQSPRYKIIEKRQSVAFWCNPISGHATLYWYQQILGQGPKLLIQFQNNGVVDDSQLPKDRFSAERLKGVDSTLKIQPAKLEDSAVYLCASSLRQGLEHSEAFFGQGTRLTVV.

The V call is TRBV29-1, the J call TRBJ2-7; 9 nucleotides align to TRBD1. The germline gives CDR1 SQVTM, CDR2 ANQGSEA. Trimming removed 6 bases from V and 6 bases from J; junction bases left unmatched: 15. The CDR3 spans 15 residues. The CDR3 DNA reads as TGCAGCGTCGACGCCACCGGGACAGGGCTCTCCGAGCAGTACTTC. The encoded protein is CSVDATGTGLSEQYF.

The chain joins TRBV27 to TRBJ2-1; weak D call: TRBD2 (6 bases). CDR1 and CDR2 (germline): MNHEY, SMNVEV (reference sequence). V gave up 4 bases and J gave up 5 bases, with 21 bases separating them. This CDR3 has 17 amino acids. The DNA of the CDR3 is TGTGCCAGCAGTTCGGTTTCCGTTGGGGGGTTTCACAATGAGCAGTTCTTC. This gives the protein CASSSVSVGGFHNEQFF.

The chain recombines TRBV7-9 with TRBJ1-1; D gene ambiguous. CDR3 size: 12 residues. The V end was cut by 6 bases, the J end by 1 base, with 6 bases between. Germline V gene data show CDR1 as SEHNR and CDR2 as FQNEAQ (reference sequence). CDR3 protein: CASRSRNTEAFF. CDR3 bases: TGTGCCAGCAGATCGAGGAACACTGAAGCTTTCTTT.

This clone was seen only once. The chain employs TRBV6-5 and TRBJ1-5; D may be TRBD1 (5 bases). Germline V gene data show CDR1 as MNHEY and CDR2 as SVGAGI. The V end lost 0 bases, the J end lost 7 bases, and 10 bases lay between the germline ends. This CDR3 spans 14 amino acids. The CDR3 sequence: CASSYSRGWQPQHF. DNA for the CDR3: TGTGCCAGCAGTTACTCACGGGGCTGGCAGCCCCAGCATTTT.

V gene TRBV28 combines with J gene TRBJ1-2; a weak D match, TRBD1 (6 bases). V lost 6 bases, J lost 6 bases, and 14 bases lay in between. This CDR3 has 13 amino acids. The germline CDR1 and CDR2 sequences are MDHEN and SYDVKM. CDR3 amino acids: CASRTQGAHGYTF. As DNA, the CDR3 is TGTGCCAGCAGGACACAGGGTGCTCATGGCTACACCTTC.

The gene calls are TRBV19 and TRBJ2-7; the D gene could be TRBD1 or TRBD2 (5 bases each). From germline, CDR1 is LNHDA and CDR2 SQIVND (reference sequence). This CDR3 is 15 amino acids long. The V end was cut by 0 bases, the J end by 6 bases, with 15 bases between. In nucleotides, the CDR3 is TGTGCCAGTAGTATAGATGGGGGACGGAAGCTCGAGCAGTACTTC. It codes for CASSIDGGRKLEQYF.

V and J are TRBV19 and TRBJ2-1; 8 bases map to TRBD2. V shed 4 bases, J shed 3 bases, and the junction held 20 bases outside the gene matches. CDR3 length: 20 residues. Germline loops: CDR1 LNHDA, CDR2 SQIVND (reference sequence). The CDR3 spells CASSTRPGLGAFVGYNEQFF. CDR3 nucleotide sequence: TGTGCCAGTAGTACAAGACCGGGACTAGGAGCCTTCGTTGGCTACAATGAGCAGTTCTTC. Variable domain in full (rest from reference TRBV19 and TRBJ2-1): DGGITQSPKYLFRKEGQNVTLSCEQNLNHDAMYWYRQDPGQGLRLIYYSQIVNDFQKGDIAEGYSVSREKKESFPLTVTSAQKNPTAFYLCASSTRPGLGAFVGYNEQFFGPGTRLTVL.

The CDR3 DNA reads TGTGCCAGCAGTGAAGAAGGGTGGGGGAGAGGGTACGAGCAGTACTTC. This gives the protein CASSEEGWGRGYEQYF. This sequence joins TRBV6-1 and TRBJ2-7; D is possibly TRBD1 or TRBD2 (5 bases each). Germline V lookup: CDR1 MNHNS, CDR2 SASEGT. The V gene lost 1 base and the J gene lost 4 bases, with 17 bases spanning the gap. CDR3 length equals 16 residues.

The chain carries TRBV6-5 and TRBJ2-5, with D unclear. This CDR3 comprises 14 residues. The V gene's germline CDR1 is MNHEY and CDR2 SVGAGI. The V gene lost 0 bases and the J gene lost 4 bases, with 9 bases spanning the gap. CDR3 in DNA: TGTGCCAGCAGTTACTCGAATTGGGGAGAGACCCAGTACTTC. Protein: CASSYSNWGETQYF.

This sequence joins TRBV5-1 and TRBJ1-1; no clear D gene. Germline V CDR1 and CDR2: SGHRS, YFSETQ. The ends were cut back, 4 bases at V and 2 bases at J, with 9 bases in the middle. The length of the CDR3 is 13 residues. CDR3 protein: CASSVTTNTEAFF. CDR3 DNA: TGCGCCAGCAGCGTGACAACAAACACTGAAGCTTTCTTT.

This sequence joins TRBV28 and TRBJ2-7; no clear D gene. Trimming cost V 3 bases and J 2 bases, with 11 bases left between them. This CDR3 region has 14 residues. Germline CDR1 is MDHEN and CDR2 is SYDVKM. The CDR3, as DNA: TGTGCCAGCAGTTTCGAGAGTCAGACCTACGAGCAGTACTTC. It is translated as CASSFESQTYEQYF.